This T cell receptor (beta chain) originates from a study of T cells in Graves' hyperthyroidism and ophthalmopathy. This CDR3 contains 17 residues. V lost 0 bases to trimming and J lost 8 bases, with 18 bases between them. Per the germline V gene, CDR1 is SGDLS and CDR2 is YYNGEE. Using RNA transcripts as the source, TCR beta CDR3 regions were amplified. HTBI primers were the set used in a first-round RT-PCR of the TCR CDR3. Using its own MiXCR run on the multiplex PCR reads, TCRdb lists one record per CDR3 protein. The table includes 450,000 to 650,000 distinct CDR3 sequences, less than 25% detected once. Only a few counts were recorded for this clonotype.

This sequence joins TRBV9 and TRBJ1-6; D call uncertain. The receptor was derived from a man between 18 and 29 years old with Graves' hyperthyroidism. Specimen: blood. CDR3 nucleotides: TGTGCCAGCAGCGTAGACCCAGGACCATGGGCCGATTCACCCCTCCACTTT. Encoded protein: CASSVDPGPWADSPLHF.